Shown below are 29 T cell receptor beta chains from a single sample sequenced in a study of T cell changes during pregnancy in multiple sclerosis. Sequencing was performed with immunoSEQ multiplex PCR; in TCRdb, only in-frame clones are kept and a portion is missing. The sample shows about 67,000 clones, approximately 90% of them seen only once. Sequencing used peripheral blood, obtained in the second trimester of pregnancy. These receptors were taken from a female donor with multiple sclerosis, enrolled in a pregnancy study.

The rearrangement joins TRBV5-6 to TRBJ1-1; 8 nucleotides line up with TRBD1. Germline loops: CDR1 SGHDT, CDR2 YYEEEE. V gave up 4 bases and J gave up 3 bases; unmatched junction bases: 2. The CDR3 is 13 amino acids. Here the CDR3 DNA reads TGTGCCAGCAGCCTGGACAGGGACACTGAAGCTTTCTTT. It yields the protein CASSLDRDTEAFF.

The chain combines TRBV19 with TRBJ1-5; 8 bases match TRBD1. The CDR3 has 14 residues. V lost 5 bases to trimming and J lost 6 bases; unmatched junction nucleotides: 6. Germline V lookup: CDR1 LNHDA, CDR2 SQIVND (reference sequence). The CDR3 nucleotides read TGTGCCAGTAGTGCCACAGGGGGACGTCAGCCCCAGCATTTT. Residues: CASSATGGRQPQHF. Drawing the rest from reference TRBV19 and TRBJ1-5, the complete variable domain is DGGITQSPKYLFRKEGQNVTLSCEQNLNHDAMYWYRQDPGQGLRLIYYSQIVNDFQKGDIAEGYSVSREKKESFPLTVTSAQKNPTAFYLCASSATGGRQPQHFGDGTRLSIL.

The chain combines TRBV6-1 with TRBJ2-7; 12 bases line up with TRBD1. Trimming at V came to 8 bases and at J to 6 bases, leaving 5 bases not matched to a gene. The germline V gene has CDR1 MNHNS and CDR2 SASEGT. CDR3 length equals 13 residues. The CDR3 loop is CASWGDRGLEQYF. CDR3 bases: TGTGCCAGCTGGGGGGACAGGGGGCTCGAGCAGTACTTC.

This CDR3 reads CASSLEGGTYEQYF. The CDR3 DNA reads as TGTGCCAGCAGCTTAGAAGGGGGTACCTACGAGCAGTACTTC. The chain combines TRBV7-8 with TRBJ2-7; D perhaps matches TRBD1 (6 bases). The length of the CDR3 is 14 residues. Trimming took 1 base from V and 2 from J, leaving 9 bases between them. Per germline, CDR1 SGHVS and CDR2 FQNEAQ.

The rearrangement joins TRBV2 to TRBJ2-7, with TRBD1 matching over 8 bases. Germline V gene lookup returns CDR1 SNHLY and CDR2 FYNNEI. The CDR3 consists of 15 residues. The ends lost 5 bases at V and 0 bases at J; junction bases unmatched: 6. DNA for the CDR3: TGTGCCAGCAGTTTTCAGGGGGCGAACTCCTACGAGCAGTACTTC. Protein: CASSFQGANSYEQYF.

J is TRBJ1-4 and V is TRBV5-1; TRBD1 is a possible D gene (5 bases). CDR1 and CDR2 (germline): SGHRS, YFSETQ. V lost 0 bases and J lost 2, with 8 bases in between. The CDR3 totals 15 residues. CDR3 in DNA: TGCGCCAGCAGCTTGGCCGGGGGGACTAATGAAAAACTGTTTTTT. Protein: CASSLAGGTNEKLFF.

This sequence joins TRBV19 and TRBJ2-1; TRBD2 matches 7 bases. Looked up from germline, CDR1 is LNHDA and CDR2 is SQIVND (reference sequence). The CDR3 has 14 residues. Trimming at V came to 4 bases and at J to 1 base, leaving 1 base not matched to a gene. In DNA form, the CDR3 reads TGTGCCAGTAGTACTAGCGGTTCCTACAATGAGCAGTTCTTC. Amino acid sequence: CASSTSGSYNEQFF.

J is TRBJ1-2 and V is TRBV5-1; the match to TRBD1 covers 10 bases. Germline V lookup: CDR1 SGHRS, CDR2 YFSETQ. After removal of 4 bases from V and 8 bases from J, the junction contained 11 bases not matched to a gene. This CDR3 is 15 amino acids long. The CDR3 protein is CASSLLDRGLGGYTF. The DNA of the CDR3 is TGCGCCAGCAGCCTCTTAGACAGGGGGCTGGGGGGCTACACCTTC. The full variable domain, in which reference TRBV5-1 and TRBJ1-2 provide the parts outside the CDR3, is KAGVTQTPRYLIKTRGQQVTLSCSPISGHRSVSWYQQTPGQGLQFLFEYFSETQRNKGNFPGRFSGRQFSNSRSEMNVSTLELGDSALYLCASSLLDRGLGGYTFGSGTRLTVV.

V gene TRBV5-1 combines with J gene TRBJ1-2; no clear D. The CDR3 totals 17 residues. Trimming stripped 2 bases from V and 0 bases from J, with 17 bases between. Germline values: CDR1 SGHRS, CDR2 YFSETQ. CDR3 nucleotides: TGCGCCAGCAGCTTTACCTCCTTAGACCTAGCTAACTATGGCTACACCTTC. Its protein product is CASSFTSLDLANYGYTF.

This clone was detected only a few times. The CDR3 sequence is CASSLLTYSGANVLTF. The CDR3, as DNA: TGCGCCAGCAGCCTACTAACTTACTCTGGGGCCAACGTCCTGACTTTC. The chain recombines TRBV5-1 with TRBJ2-6; the D is unclear. CDR3 length: 16 amino acids. The V gene lost 4 bases and the J gene lost 0 bases, with 11 bases spanning the gap. Germline V gene lookup returns CDR1 SGHRS and CDR2 YFSETQ.

The chain recombines TRBV25-1 with TRBJ1-6, with TRBD1 matching 9 bases. This CDR3 comprises 15 residues. The germline V gene encodes CDR1 MGHDK and CDR2 SYGVNS. V lost 4 bases, J lost 9 bases, and 7 bases stayed unmatched. CDR3 protein: CASSAGQGIFSPLHF. The CDR3 DNA is TGTGCCAGCAGTGCCGGACAGGGGATATTTTCACCCCTCCACTTT. Filled out from reference TRBV25-1 and TRBJ1-6, the complete variable domain reads EADIYQTPRYLVIGTGKKITLECSQTMGHDKMYWYQQDPGMELHLIHYSYGVNSTEKGDLSSESTVSRIRTEHFPLTLESARPSHTSQYLCASSAGQGIFSPLHFGNGTRLTVT.

This chain joins TRBV30 and TRBJ2-1; D might be TRBD2 (6 bases). The V end lost 0 bases, the J end lost 10 bases, and 13 bases lay between the germline ends. This CDR3 is built from 13 residues. Germline lookup yields CDR1 GTSNPN and CDR2 SVGIG (reference sequence). CDR3 protein: CAWSVFGSQEQFF. CDR3 DNA: TGTGCCTGGAGTGTTTTCGGGAGTCAAGAGCAGTTCTTC.

This clone was picked up one time. The chain combines TRBV5-1 with TRBJ1-2, with TRBD1 matching 12 bases. CDR3 size: 16 residues. V lost 4 bases, J lost 4 bases, and 8 bases stayed unmatched. Germline assignment: CDR1 SGHRS and CDR2 YFSETQ. CDR3: CASSQGQGAQGYGYTF. The CDR3 DNA sequence: TGCGCCAGCAGCCAGGGACAGGGGGCGCAGGGCTATGGCTACACCTTC.

This chain uses TRBV4-1 with TRBJ2-1, with 7 bases aligning to TRBD1. The V gene's germline CDR1 is MGHRA and CDR2 YSYEKL. The junction had 13 bases not matched to a gene; V was cut back by 8 bases and J by 6 bases. CDR3 length: 15 amino acids. The CDR3 nucleotides read TGCGCCAGCTCCACACCGGACAGGTTGAGCAATGAGCAGTTCTTC. This translates into CASSTPDRLSNEQFF.

The chain recombines TRBV29-1 with TRBJ2-7; 9 positions agree with TRBD2. Germline assignment: CDR1 SQVTM and CDR2 ANQGSEA. The CDR3 is made up of 14 amino acids. The V segment lost 6 bases and the J segment 3 bases; nucleotides outside the gene matches: 9. CDR3 in DNA: TGCAGCGTGGGGAGGGGGACTAGCAACTACGAGCAGTACTTC. Its translation is CSVGRGTSNYEQYF.

This clone appeared a single time. This chain connects TRBV11-2 to TRBJ2-7; a weak D match, TRBD2 (7 bases). V shed 3 bases and J shed 6 bases, with 12 bases lying between them. This CDR3 is built from 13 residues. In germline, CDR1 is SGHAT, CDR2 FQNNGV. CDR3 DNA sequence: TGTGCCAGCAGCTTCTCGGGGGGCCGCGAGCAGTACTTC. Amino acid sequence: CASSFSGGREQYF.

The chain combines TRBV19 with TRBJ2-7; D perhaps matches TRBD1 (5 bases). This CDR3 is built from 15 residues. Per the germline V gene, CDR1 is LNHDA and CDR2 is SQIVND (reference sequence). V gave up 3 bases and J gave up 2 bases, with 14 bases separating them. DNA of the CDR3: TGTGCCAGTAGTATGGGGCCCGAAGCTGCCTACGAGCAGTACTTC. Translation: CASSMGPEAAYEQYF. Combining the CDR3 with reference TRBV19 and TRBJ2-7 gives the whole variable domain DGGITQSPKYLFRKEGQNVTLSCEQNLNHDAMYWYRQDPGQGLRLIYYSQIVNDFQKGDIAEGYSVSREKKESFPLTVTSAQKNPTAFYLCASSMGPEAAYEQYFGPGTRLTVT.

The V gene is TRBV5-4, the J gene TRBJ2-3; 7 nucleotides match TRBD2. CDR1 is SGHNT, CDR2 YYREEE, per germline (reference sequence). The CDR3 consists of 17 residues. V lost 0 bases and J lost 4; bases outside the gene matches: 11. CDR3 in amino acids: CASSLGVLRERADTQYF. In DNA, the CDR3 is TGTGCCAGCAGCTTGGGGGTGTTGCGGGAGAGGGCAGATACGCAGTATTTT.

This chain connects TRBV9 to TRBJ2-1, with TRBD2 matching over 12 bases. Germline V gene data show CDR1 as SGDLS and CDR2 as YYNGEE. Losses at the gene ends were 0 bases for V and 6 bases for J; bases not matched to a gene: 10. The CDR3 covers 18 residues. The CDR3 loop reads CASSVVLLAGGRFNEQFF. The CDR3 nucleotides read TGTGCCAGCAGCGTAGTTTTACTAGCGGGAGGAAGGTTCAATGAGCAGTTCTTC.

V and J are TRBV19 and TRBJ2-3; D might be TRBD2 (5 bases). This CDR3 is built from 14 residues. In germline, CDR1 is LNHDA, CDR2 SQIVND (reference sequence). V was trimmed by 6 bases and J by 2 bases, leaving 12 bases between them. CDR3 coding DNA: TGTGCCAGTAGCAGCGGACTTCTCACAGATACGCAGTATTTT. As protein: CASSSGLLTDTQYF. Drawing the rest from reference TRBV19 and TRBJ2-3, the complete variable domain is DGGITQSPKYLFRKEGQNVTLSCEQNLNHDAMYWYRQDPGQGLRLIYYSQIVNDFQKGDIAEGYSVSREKKESFPLTVTSAQKNPTAFYLCASSSGLLTDTQYFGPGTRLTVL.

The chain employs TRBV7-2 and TRBJ2-1; D is undetermined. CDR1 and CDR2 from the germline V gene are SGHTA and FQGNSA. There are 13 residues in the CDR3. V was clipped by 0 bases and J by 8 bases, with 8 bases between them. CDR3 sequence reads: CASSLAAVDEQFF. The CDR3 bases are TGTGCCAGCAGCTTAGCTGCGGTTGATGAGCAGTTCTTC.

The chain joins TRBV4-3 to TRBJ2-4, with TRBD2 matching 11 bases. Germline CDR1 and CDR2: LGHNA and YSLEER. CDR3 size: 15 residues. The junction had 12 bases not matched to a gene; V was cut back by 8 bases and J by 9 bases. The CDR3 loop is CASGPAASGGSIQYF. The CDR3 nucleotides are TGCGCCAGCGGACCCGCGGCTAGCGGGGGGAGCATTCAGTACTTC.

The chain is built from TRBV27 and TRBJ2-1, with 7 bases lining up with TRBD2. The CDR3 has 14 amino acids. CDR1 and CDR2 from the germline V gene are MNHEY and SMNVEV (reference sequence). V lost 8 bases to trimming and J lost 4 bases; unmatched junction nucleotides: 8. The CDR3 is CASSVAGFYNEQFF. The CDR3 bases are TGTGCCAGCTCGGTAGCGGGCTTTTACAATGAGCAGTTCTTC.

V and J are TRBV2 and TRBJ2-3; 8 nucleotides line up with TRBD2. The CDR3 sequence is 14 residues long. Germline loops: CDR1 SNHLY, CDR2 FYNNEI. V shed 8 bases and J 3 bases; nucleotides not matched to a gene: 7. CDR3 in DNA: TGTGCCAGCGTGCGGGAGGAGCAAACAGATACGCAGTATTTT. It specifies CASVREEQTDTQYF.

As for this clone: An end of the junction does not agree with germline; a read error may underlie this. The V and J genes are TRBV7-9 and TRBJ1-1; 9 nucleotides agree with TRBD1. Per the germline V gene, CDR1 is SEHNR and CDR2 is FQNEAQ (reference sequence). The CDR3 is 15 residues long. CDR3 amino acids: CASNLSGQGNTEAFF. The DNA for the CDR3 is TGTGCCAGCAACTTATCGGGACAGGGGAACACTGAAGCTTTCTTT.

This chain uses TRBV19 with TRBJ1-1; tentative D call: TRBD1 (6 bases). This CDR3 comprises 14 residues. V lost 5 bases to trimming and J lost 2 bases, with 12 bases between them. Per the germline V gene, CDR1 is LNHDA and CDR2 is SQIVND (reference sequence). The CDR3 reads CASSAQGTNTEAFF. The CDR3 DNA follows: TGTGCCAGTAGTGCACAGGGTACTAACACTGAAGCTTTCTTT.

This clone came up once. This sequence joins TRBV27 and TRBJ1-2; TRBD1 might be the D (6 bases). The V and J ends lost 2 bases and 1 base respectively, with 14 bases between them. Germline CDR1 is MNHEY and CDR2 is SMNVEV (reference sequence). The CDR3 extends over 16 amino acids. CDR3 amino acids: CASSLGPGQFNYGYTF. CDR3 sequence (DNA): TGTGCCAGCAGTTTAGGTCCCGGACAGTTTAACTATGGCTACACCTTC.

This chain links TRBV6-1 with TRBJ1-2, with TRBD1 as a possible D gene (6 bases). Germline values: CDR1 MNHNS, CDR2 SASEGT. V was shortened by 4 bases and J by 8 bases, with 23 bases between the two germline ends. There are 16 residues in the CDR3. CDR3 sequence (DNA): TGTGCCAGCAGTGCAACTAACGGGCCCAGGGGTCGGGGCTACACCTTC. It specifies CASSATNGPRGRGYTF.

The genes are TRBV4-3 and TRBJ1-2; no reliable D call. Germline values: CDR1 LGHNA, CDR2 YSLEER. Trimming removed 1 base at V and 2 bases at J, with 8 bases between. The CDR3 length is 14 residues. CDR3 nucleotide sequence: TGCGCCAGCAGCCAAGTGCGGGGAAACTATGGCTACACCTTC. It encodes CASSQVRGNYGYTF.